The 10 T cell receptor beta chains below come from one sample, sequenced in a study of blood T cell repertoires in COVID-19 (dated by TCRdb to 2019 to 2021). Preparation of the library involved the immunoSEQ multiplex PCR assay. Held by TCRdb, this immuneACCESS table contains in-frame sequences only and omits some clones. Under half of the omission traces to an unresolved V gene where checked; the cause of the rest is unknown. The table for this sample lists some 250,000 clones; about 86% of them were counted only once. Roughly 3% of the sample lies in the top ten. Sequenced sample: peripheral blood. The origin of the receptors is a woman in her twenties or thirties who had recovered from COVID-19.

CDR3: CASSPGRGSPLHF. The CDR3 DNA reads as TGTGCCAGCTCACCAGGCCGGGGTTCACCCCTCCACTTT. This chain uses TRBV18 with TRBJ1-6; unclear D gene. The V gene's germline CDR1 is KGHSH and CDR2 LQKENI. With 2 bases removed from V and 9 bases from J, the gap between germline ends came to 8 bases. The CDR3 is made up of 13 amino acids.

The V and J genes are TRBV6-6 and TRBJ2-2; 7 positions match TRBD1. The junction had 3 bases not matched to a gene; V was cut back by 1 base and J by 1 base. Germline lookup yields CDR1 MNHNY and CDR2 SVGAGI (reference sequence). This CDR3 has 16 amino acids. The CDR3 is CASSYYRGENTGELFF. In DNA form, the CDR3 reads TGTGCCAGCAGTTACTACAGGGGTGAGAACACCGGGGAGCTGTTTTTT.

This clone was recorded once. The chain carries TRBV10-1 and TRBJ2-7, with D perhaps TRBD1 (5 bases). CDR3 length: 13 amino acids. The ends were cut back, 5 bases at V and 8 bases at J, with 16 bases in the middle. Germline-derived CDR1 and CDR2 are WNHNN and SYGVQD (reference sequence). CDR3 bases: TGCGCCAGCAGTCCAAAGCCCGACAGACAGCAGTACTTC. As protein: CASSPKPDRQQYF.

This chain connects TRBV3-1 (or the pseudogene TRBV3-2) to TRBJ1-6, with 7 positions matching TRBD1. CDR1 is LGHDT and CDR2 is YNNKEL in the germline V gene (reference sequence). V lost 2 bases to trimming and J lost 11 bases; unmatched junction nucleotides: 9. The length of the CDR3 is 15 residues. Here the CDR3 reads CASSQPPGGGTPLHF. In DNA form, the CDR3 reads TGTGCCAGCAGCCAACCTCCAGGGGGTGGGACACCCCTCCACTTT.

The genes are TRBV4-3 and TRBJ2-1; possibly TRBD2 for D (6 bases). CDR1 and CDR2 from the germline V gene are LGHNA and YSLEER. CDR3 length: 15 residues. V lost 1 base and J 5 bases, leaving 12 bases between the germline ends. The CDR3: CASSQGTGGNNEQFF. The CDR3 DNA reads as TGCGCCAGCAGCCAAGGGACCGGGGGAAACAATGAGCAGTTCTTC.

This sequence joins TRBV2 and TRBJ1-2; 7 nucleotides agree with TRBD1. CDR3 size: 17 residues. The germline CDR1 and CDR2 sequences are SNHLY and FYNNEI. With V trimmed by 6 bases and J by 0 bases, 13 bases remained unmatched. In nucleotides, the CDR3 is TGTGCCAGCAGGGCAACAGGGGACGAATCGCCTAACTATGGCTACACCTTC. Amino acids: CASRATGDESPNYGYTF.

The sample holds one count of this clone. The gene calls are TRBV6-5 and TRBJ1-2, with TRBD1 matching over 9 bases. The CDR3 covers 13 residues. CDR1 is MNHEY and CDR2 is SVGAGI in the germline V gene. V gave up 7 bases and J gave up 4 bases; unmatched junction bases: 4. Here the CDR3 DNA reads TGTGCCAGCACCAGGACAGGGGCCTATGGCTACACCTTC. Encoded protein: CASTRTGAYGYTF.

The chain combines TRBV5-4 with TRBJ2-6, with 9 bases identical to TRBD1. Germline V gene sequence: CDR1 SGHNT, CDR2 YYREEE (reference sequence). The CDR3 is 18 residues long. Unmatched junction bases numbered 6, after V lost 0 bases and J lost 2 bases. This CDR3 reads CASSLGGTGSTGANVLTF. The CDR3 DNA sequence: TGTGCCAGCAGCTTGGGTGGGACAGGGTCTACTGGGGCCAACGTCCTGACTTTC.

This clone turned up a few times. The chain has TRBV18 and TRBJ1-5; tentatively, D is TRBD1 (5 bases). The CDR3 runs 13 residues. V lost 2 bases and J 6 bases, leaving 8 bases between the germline ends. The germline V gene has CDR1 KGHSH and CDR2 LQKENI. The chain's CDR3 is CASSPGQSQPQHF. Here the CDR3 DNA reads TGTGCCAGCTCACCAGGACAATCTCAGCCCCAGCATTTT.

The chain couples TRBV10-2 to TRBJ1-1, with 9 bases lining up with TRBD1. Unmatched junction bases numbered 7, after V lost 6 bases and J lost 5 bases. From germline, CDR1 is WSHSY and CDR2 SAAADI. CDR3 length equals 14 residues. CDR3 coding DNA: TGCGCCAGCAGGCGTTTCGACAGGGGGACTGAAGCTTTCTTT. Protein product: CASRRFDRGTEAFF.